The entry below gives a single T cell receptor beta chain sequence along with its context. These data belong to a study of blood T cell repertoires in COVID-19. Study information: Some COVID-19 samples were acute and others convalescent; all came from the United States, Italy and Spain.

In the original processing: By means of reference gene primer amplification, nucleated cell counts were estimated. The assay was immunoSEQ multiplex PCR, and TCRdb's table has in-frame clones only and misses some. V, J and clone size were drawn from that table, and D and trimming were deduced from the DNA. Altogether about 300,000 clones are present, approximately 82% being singletons, with the ten largest covering approximately 1.1%. The V gene end was trimmed by 7 bases and the J gene end by 5 bases; junction bases not matched to a gene: 15. The germline gives CDR1 MDHEN, CDR2 SYDVKM. The CDR3 loop spans 16 amino acids.

The sequencing input was peripheral blood. The chain recombines TRBV28 with TRBJ2-7; TRBD2 agrees at 9 bases. The TCR was taken from a woman between 45 and 65 years old with acute or convalescent COVID-19. This chain's CDR3 is CASTDVMREGLNEQYF. The DNA of the CDR3 is TGTGCCAGCACCGATGTAATGCGGGAGGGCCTCAACGAGCAGTACTTC.